These 30 T cell receptor beta chains were all obtained from the same sample, sequenced in a study of shared clonotypes between healthy human individuals. TCRdb keeps only in-frame clones here, not all; method: immunoSEQ multiplex PCR. Among nearly 1,000,000 clones listed, over 60% were seen once. Sample: memory CD4+ T cells sorted from blood. The subset: CD45RA-negative fraction. The receptors stem from a man between 18 and 35 years old in good health.

The gene calls are TRBV25-1 and TRBJ1-2, with D possibly matching TRBD1 (5 bases). This CDR3 region has 13 residues. V lost 6 bases and J 4 bases, leaving 12 bases between the germline ends. The germline CDR1 and CDR2 sequences are MGHDK and SYGVNS. The CDR3 region is CASSRERSYGYTF. The CDR3 bases are TGTGCCAGCAGCAGGGAAAGGAGCTATGGCTACACCTTC.

This sequence joins TRBV9 and TRBJ2-7; TRBD1 might be the D (6 bases). This CDR3 is 13 amino acids long. Germline loops: CDR1 SGDLS, CDR2 YYNGEE. V was cut by 4 bases and J by 6 bases, with 14 bases left in between. As DNA, the CDR3 is TGTGCCAGCAGCCCTAGACAGGTAGGCGAGCAGTACTTC. The encoded protein is CASSPRQVGEQYF.

The rearrangement links TRBV18 to TRBJ2-4; D gene unclear. The CDR3 runs 16 residues. V was clipped by 4 bases and J by 7 bases, with 20 bases between them. Germline CDR1 reads KGHSH; CDR2 reads LQKENI. CDR3 region: CASSLDRSILGNIQYF. The DNA for the CDR3 is TGTGCCAGCTCACTTGACCGATCGATCCTGGGGAACATTCAGTACTTC.

The V and J genes are TRBV10-3 and TRBJ2-5; 12 positions match TRBD2. V was pared by 2 bases and J by 4 bases, with 11 bases of the junction left unmatched. The CDR3 covers 18 residues. Germline CDR1 is ENHRY and CDR2 is SYGVKD. CDR3 amino acids: CAISEGLAGGPDRETQYF. The DNA of the CDR3 is TGTGCCATCAGTGAGGGGCTAGCGGGGGGGCCTGATCGAGAGACCCAGTACTTC.

V gene TRBV7-2 combines with J gene TRBJ2-3; D might be TRBD2 (5 bases). Germline V gene data show CDR1 as SGHTA and CDR2 as FQGNSA. This CDR3 region has 13 residues. Trimming stripped 4 bases from V and 9 bases from J, with 14 bases between. The CDR3, as DNA: TGTGCCAGCAGCTACTGGACTGGGATAACGCAGTATTTT. This encodes CASSYWTGITQYF.

The J gene is TRBJ1-1, the V gene TRBV7-9; D ambiguous. The germline V gene encodes CDR1 SEHNR and CDR2 FQNEAQ (reference sequence). This CDR3 spans 13 amino acids. The CDR3 nucleotides read TGTGGCTCGGAGAGACAACCGAACACTGAAGCTTTCTTT. Protein: CGSERQPNTEAFF.

The chain joins TRBV10-3 to TRBJ1-4, with D unclear. The V gene's germline CDR1 is ENHRY and CDR2 SYGVKD. This CDR3 is built from 14 residues. V dropped 6 bases and J dropped 0 bases, with 8 bases sitting between them. The CDR3 nucleotides are TGTGCCATCAGCACGACCTCAACTAATGAAAAACTGTTTTTT. This codes for CAISTTSTNEKLFF.

This clone was observed a few times. The sample has other DNA sequences that encode this CDR3 too. The rearrangement links TRBV28 to TRBJ2-7; D is ambiguous. The V and J ends lost 8 bases and 3 bases respectively, with 8 bases between them. This CDR3 comprises 11 residues. The germline gives CDR1 MDHEN, CDR2 SYDVKM. CDR3 in amino acids: CASSSGYEQYF. CDR3 bases: TGTGCCAGCTCAAGTGGCTACGAGCAGTACTTC.

This clone was detected only a few times. The chain joins TRBV5-1 to TRBJ2-7, with 9 bases identical to TRBD2. Germline loops: CDR1 SGHRS, CDR2 YFSETQ. The CDR3 spans 13 residues. The V and J ends lost 6 bases and 3 bases, in that order; junction bases with no gene match: 4. The CDR3 DNA is TGCGCCAGCACCCTAGCGGGAAGCTACGAGCAGTACTTC. It specifies CASTLAGSYEQYF. Full variable domain (outside the CDR3, taken from reference TRBV5-1 and TRBJ2-7): KAGVTQTPRYLIKTRGQQVTLSCSPISGHRSVSWYQQTPGQGLQFLFEYFSETQRNKGNFPGRFSGRQFSNSRSEMNVSTLELGDSALYLCASTLAGSYEQYFGPGTRLTVT.

The gene calls are TRBV6-6 and TRBJ2-7; 11 nucleotides agree with TRBD1. The ends lost 8 bases at V and 7 bases at J; junction bases unmatched: 7. This CDR3 region has 13 residues. From germline, CDR1 is MNHNY and CDR2 SVGAGI (reference sequence). In DNA form, the CDR3 reads TGTGCCAGCGGAGGACAGGGGGCACGAGAGCAGTACTTC. As protein: CASGGQGAREQYF.

The chain recombines TRBV11-3 with TRBJ1-1; possibly TRBD1 for D (6 bases). Germline loops: CDR1 SGHNT, CDR2 YENEEA. The CDR3 contains 13 residues. With 6 bases removed from V and 7 bases from J, the gap between germline ends came to 15 bases. The CDR3, as DNA: TGTGCCAGCAGTGCCGGGGACACGAATGAAGCTTTCTTT. It codes for CASSAGDTNEAFF.

V usage is TRBV7-2 and J usage is TRBJ2-5, with D possibly being TRBD2 (5 bases). Germline V gene lookup returns CDR1 SGHTA and CDR2 FQGNSA. With 2 bases removed from V and 4 bases from J, the gap between germline ends came to 11 bases. This CDR3 spans 14 amino acids. This chain's CDR3 is CASSLSRAGETQYF. CDR3 bases: TGTGCCAGCAGCTTATCGAGGGCAGGAGAGACCCAGTACTTC.

This chain connects TRBV28 to TRBJ1-5; 7 bases are a match to TRBD1. Germline CDR1 and CDR2: MDHEN and SYDVKM. The CDR3 has 18 residues. V lost 6 bases, J lost 4 bases, and 18 bases stayed unmatched. The CDR3 reads CASSRRQGIILWNQPQHF. The CDR3 nucleotides are TGTGCCAGCAGCCGTAGACAGGGTATAATATTGTGGAATCAGCCCCAGCATTTT.

V usage is TRBV7-8 and J usage is TRBJ1-2, with no clear D. The V end lost 0 bases, the J end lost 3 bases, and 14 bases lay between the germline ends. Germline CDR1 and CDR2: SGHVS and FQNEAQ. This CDR3 is 16 amino acids long. This CDR3 reads CASSLASDGTDYGYTF. The CDR3 bases are TGTGCCAGCAGCTTAGCGTCGGACGGCACGGACTATGGCTACACCTTC.

This clone was seen more than once but under ten times. The CDR3 here is CASSQDRTTVRGLAYEQYF. DNA for the CDR3: TGTGCCAGCAGTCAAGACCGTACGACCGTCCGGGGACTGGCCTACGAGCAGTACTTC. The rearrangement links TRBV28 to TRBJ2-7; possible D gene TRBD2, 6 bases. Germline CDR1 is MDHEN and CDR2 is SYDVKM. The V end lost 5 bases, the J end lost 2 bases, and 28 bases lay between the germline ends. The CDR3 runs 19 residues.

The rearrangement uses TRBV5-8 and TRBJ2-3, with D perhaps TRBD1 or TRBD2 (7 bases each). The germline V gene encodes CDR1 SGHTS and CDR2 YDEGEE. This CDR3 spans 15 amino acids. Trimming cost V 5 bases and J 4 bases, with 17 bases left between them. Written as DNA, the CDR3 is TGTGCCAGCAGAGCGGGACAGATCAGCCCAGATACGCAGTATTTT. Encoded protein: CASRAGQISPDTQYF.

This rearrangement joins TRBV29-1 to TRBJ2-7; D remains ambiguous. This CDR3 region has 14 residues. V dropped 4 bases and J dropped 0 bases, with 13 bases sitting between them. Germline assignment: CDR1 SQVTM and CDR2 ANQGSEA. CDR3: CSVAVLPSSYEQYF. The CDR3, as DNA: TGCAGCGTTGCCGTCTTGCCGTCCTCCTACGAGCAGTACTTC.

The chain carries TRBV19 and TRBJ2-3, with 9 bases fitting TRBD1. The J segment lost 1 base and the V segment lost 4 bases, leaving 0 bases of the junction unmatched. Germline V gene lookup returns CDR1 LNHDA and CDR2 SQIVND (reference sequence). CDR3 size: 14 residues. CDR3: CASSRTGGTDTQYF. Written as DNA, the CDR3 is TGTGCCAGTAGTAGGACAGGGGGCACAGATACGCAGTATTTT.

The chain has TRBV9 and TRBJ1-2; 7 bases fit TRBD1. The germline gives CDR1 SGDLS, CDR2 YYNGEE. The CDR3 has 16 residues. After removal of 0 bases from V and 4 bases from J, the junction contained 9 bases not matched to a gene. The CDR3 sequence: CASSVAPTGDVYGYTF. The CDR3 DNA sequence: TGTGCCAGCAGCGTAGCTCCCACAGGGGACGTCTATGGCTACACCTTC.

The chain uses TRBV18 and TRBJ2-5; D gene unclear. V was trimmed by 5 bases and J by 4 bases, leaving 8 bases between them. Germline V gene lookup returns CDR1 KGHSH and CDR2 LQKENI. The CDR3 consists of 12 residues. CDR3: CASSGMGETQYF. The CDR3 DNA is TGTGCCAGCTCAGGTATGGGAGAGACCCAGTACTTC.

The gene calls are TRBV5-4 and TRBJ1-6; TRBD1 matches at 11 bases. Trimming took 2 bases from V and 8 from J; bases not matched to a gene: 3. Germline CDR1 SGHNT, CDR2 YYREEE (reference sequence). This CDR3 contains 15 residues. CDR3 residues: CASSLGDRGDSPLHF. Written as DNA, the CDR3 is TGTGCCAGCAGCTTAGGGGACAGGGGGGATTCACCCCTCCACTTT.

This clone was observed a handful of times. The chain employs TRBV6-6 and TRBJ1-1; D uncertain. The CDR3 has 13 amino acids. Trimming took 2 bases from V and 7 from J, leaving 11 bases between them. Germline CDR1 MNHNY, CDR2 SVGAGI (reference sequence). CDR3 sequence reads: CASSYPVVYEAFF. Written as DNA, the CDR3 is TGTGCCAGCAGTTACCCTGTGGTATATGAAGCTTTCTTT.

The chain joins TRBV19 to TRBJ1-4; D is unclear. CDR1 and CDR2 from the germline V gene are LNHDA and SQIVND (reference sequence). V dropped 2 bases and J dropped 5 bases, with 24 bases sitting between them. CDR3 length: 19 amino acids. The CDR3 loop is CASSIKGPSFVAGNEKLFF. CDR3 DNA: TGTGCCAGTAGTATAAAAGGCCCGTCTTTTGTCGCCGGGAATGAAAAACTGTTTTTT. The full variable domain, in which reference TRBV19 and TRBJ1-4 provide the parts outside the CDR3, is DGGITQSPKYLFRKEGQNVTLSCEQNLNHDAMYWYRQDPGQGLRLIYYSQIVNDFQKGDIAEGYSVSREKKESFPLTVTSAQKNPTAFYLCASSIKGPSFVAGNEKLFFGSGTQLSVL.

V and J are TRBV4-3 and TRBJ2-2; the match to TRBD2 covers 9 bases. From germline, CDR1 is LGHNA and CDR2 YSLEER. The CDR3 contains 18 residues. Trimming took 1 base from V and 2 from J; bases not matched to a gene: 8. CDR3 DNA sequence: TGCGCCAGCAGCCAAGCGAAGTTAGCGGGAGTCAACACCGGGGAGCTGTTTTTT. It specifies CASSQAKLAGVNTGELFF.

This chain connects TRBV4-3 to TRBJ2-2; 7 bases are shared with TRBD2. Germline CDR1 reads LGHNA; CDR2 reads YSLEER. Trimming took 1 base from V and 4 from J; bases not matched to a gene: 9. The CDR3 length is 17 residues. CDR3: CASSQGVGSGVTGELFF. Written as DNA, the CDR3 is TGCGCCAGCAGCCAAGGGGTCGGGAGCGGGGTCACCGGGGAGCTGTTTTTT.

The gene calls are TRBV4-1 and TRBJ2-7; TRBD1 or TRBD2 may be the D gene (5 bases each). The CDR3 length is 13 residues. V dropped 6 bases and J dropped 1 base, with 10 bases sitting between them. Germline CDR1 MGHRA, CDR2 YSYEKL. The CDR3 protein is CASRGEGSYEQYF. In DNA, the CDR3 is TGCGCCAGCAGGGGTGAGGGGTCCTACGAGCAGTACTTC.

This clone was seen just once. The chain carries TRBV7-8 and TRBJ2-1; unclear D gene. The CDR3 runs to 15 residues. The V end lost 5 bases, the J end lost 0 bases, and 11 bases lay between the germline ends. CDR1 is SGHVS and CDR2 is FQNEAQ in the germline V gene. DNA for the CDR3: TGTGCCAGCAGCCCAGTGGGCGGCTCCTACAATGAGCAGTTCTTC. Its protein product is CASSPVGGSYNEQFF. Filled out from reference TRBV7-8 and TRBJ2-1, the complete variable domain reads GAGVSQSPRYKVAKRGQDVALRCDPISGHVSLFWYQQALGQGPEFLTYFQNEAQLDKSGLPSDRFFAERPEGSVSTLKIQRTQQEDSAVYLCASSPVGGSYNEQFFGPGTRLTVL.

The chain recombines TRBV2 with TRBJ1-5, with TRBD1 matching over 7 bases. The junction had 5 bases not matched to a gene; V was cut back by 6 bases and J by 0 bases. Germline loops: CDR1 SNHLY, CDR2 FYNNEI. This CDR3 has 15 residues. CDR3 nucleotide sequence: TGTGCCAGCAGGGGGACAGCTTTTAGCAATCAGCCCCAGCATTTT. Protein sequence: CASRGTAFSNQPQHF. The whole variable domain, remainder taken from reference TRBV2 and TRBJ1-5, is EPEVTQTPSHQVTQMGQEVILRCVPISNHLYFYWYRQILGQKVEFLVSFYNNEISEKSEIFDDQFSVERPDGSNFTLKIRSTKLEDSAMYFCASRGTAFSNQPQHFGDGTRLSIL.

The chain couples TRBV6-1 to TRBJ1-6; no clear D gene. Germline CDR1 is MNHNS and CDR2 is SASEGT. The CDR3 runs to 15 residues. V lost 2 bases to trimming and J lost 6 bases, with 11 bases between them. The CDR3 bases are TGTGCCAGCAGTGAATGGTCAGTTAGTAATTCACCCCTCCACTTT. This translates into CASSEWSVSNSPLHF.

Turning to this clone: Other nucleotide sequences from this sample produce the same CDR3. The chain combines TRBV5-4 with TRBJ2-1; the D gene is possibly TRBD1 (6 bases). Germline-derived CDR1 and CDR2 are SGHNT and YYREEE (reference sequence). V was cut by 2 bases and J by 0 bases, with 12 bases left in between. This CDR3 region has 16 residues. In DNA, the CDR3 is TGTGCCAGCAGCTTAGGGGGTCTAAGCTCCTACAATGAGCAGTTCTTC. This encodes CASSLGGLSSYNEQFF.